This T cell receptor (beta chain) came from a study of blood T cell repertoires in COVID-19. Study summary: Samples of COVID-19 (acute and convalescent) were obtained from the United States, Italy and Spain. PBMCs, B-cell-depleted T cells, or T cells were the source of the cDNA or gDNA that made up the material.

The germline CDR1 and CDR2 sequences are MGHRA and YSYEKL. V was pared by 1 base and J by 1 base, with 10 bases between. This CDR3 comprises 16 residues. Participants were placed into cohorts based on the clinical history they reported. Original handling: From reference gene primer amplification, estimates of nucleated cell counts were derived. Some clones are missing from TCRdb's copy, which holds only in-frame ones; the method was immunoSEQ multiplex PCR. V and J calls and clone size are given by that table; D and trimming were obtained from the DNA. Of about 170,000 clones listed, roughly 84% were seen once; the top ten hold around 1.3%.

V gene TRBV4-1 combines with J gene TRBJ1-4; a weak D match, TRBD1 (5 bases). Sequences were obtained from PBMCs or T cells enriched from blood (not recorded which). This receptor was taken from a human donor with acute COVID-19. The donor label of this sample is uncertain. In DNA form, the CDR3 reads TGCGCCAGCAGCCAAGTTACGGGGGGAACTAATGAAAAACTGTTTTTT. Translation: CASSQVTGGTNEKLFF.